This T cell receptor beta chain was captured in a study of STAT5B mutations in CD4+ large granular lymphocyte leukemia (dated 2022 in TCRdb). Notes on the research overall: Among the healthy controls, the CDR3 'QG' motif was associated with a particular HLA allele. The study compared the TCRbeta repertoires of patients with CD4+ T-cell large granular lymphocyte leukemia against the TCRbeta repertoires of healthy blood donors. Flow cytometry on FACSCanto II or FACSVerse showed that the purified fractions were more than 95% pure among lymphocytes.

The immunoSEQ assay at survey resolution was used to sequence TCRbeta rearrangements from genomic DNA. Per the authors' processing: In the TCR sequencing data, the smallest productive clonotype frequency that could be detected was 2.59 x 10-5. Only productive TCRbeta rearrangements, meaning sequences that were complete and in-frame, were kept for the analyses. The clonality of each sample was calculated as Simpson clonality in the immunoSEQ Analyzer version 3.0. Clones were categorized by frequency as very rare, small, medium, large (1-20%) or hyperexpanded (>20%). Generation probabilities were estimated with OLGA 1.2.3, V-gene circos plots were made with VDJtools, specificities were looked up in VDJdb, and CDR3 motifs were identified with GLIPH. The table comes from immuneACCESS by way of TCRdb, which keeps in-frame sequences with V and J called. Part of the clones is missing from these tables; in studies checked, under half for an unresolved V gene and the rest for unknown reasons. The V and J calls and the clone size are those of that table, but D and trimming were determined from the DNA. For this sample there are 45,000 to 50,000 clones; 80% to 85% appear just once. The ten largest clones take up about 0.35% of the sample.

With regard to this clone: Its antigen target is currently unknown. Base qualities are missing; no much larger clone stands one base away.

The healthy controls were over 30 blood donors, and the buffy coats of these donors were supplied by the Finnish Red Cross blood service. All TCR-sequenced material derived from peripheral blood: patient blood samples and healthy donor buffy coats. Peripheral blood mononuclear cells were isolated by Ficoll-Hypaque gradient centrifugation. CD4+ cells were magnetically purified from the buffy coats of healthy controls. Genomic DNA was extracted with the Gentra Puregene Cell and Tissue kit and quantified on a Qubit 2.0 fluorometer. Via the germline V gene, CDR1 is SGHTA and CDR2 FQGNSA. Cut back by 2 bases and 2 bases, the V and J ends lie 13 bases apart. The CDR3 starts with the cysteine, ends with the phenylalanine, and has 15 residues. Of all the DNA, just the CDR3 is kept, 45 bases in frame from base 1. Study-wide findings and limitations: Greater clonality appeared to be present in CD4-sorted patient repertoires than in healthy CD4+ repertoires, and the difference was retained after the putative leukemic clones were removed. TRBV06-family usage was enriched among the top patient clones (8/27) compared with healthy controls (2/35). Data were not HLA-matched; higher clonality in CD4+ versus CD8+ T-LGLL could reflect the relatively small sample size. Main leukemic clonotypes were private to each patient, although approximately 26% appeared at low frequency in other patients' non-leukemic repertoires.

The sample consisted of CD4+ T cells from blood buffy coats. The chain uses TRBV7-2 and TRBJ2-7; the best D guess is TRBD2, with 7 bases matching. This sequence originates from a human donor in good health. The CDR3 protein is CASSLLGGAAYEQYF. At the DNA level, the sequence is TGTGCCAGCAGCTTATTGGGGGGGGCGGCCTACGAGCAGTACTTC.